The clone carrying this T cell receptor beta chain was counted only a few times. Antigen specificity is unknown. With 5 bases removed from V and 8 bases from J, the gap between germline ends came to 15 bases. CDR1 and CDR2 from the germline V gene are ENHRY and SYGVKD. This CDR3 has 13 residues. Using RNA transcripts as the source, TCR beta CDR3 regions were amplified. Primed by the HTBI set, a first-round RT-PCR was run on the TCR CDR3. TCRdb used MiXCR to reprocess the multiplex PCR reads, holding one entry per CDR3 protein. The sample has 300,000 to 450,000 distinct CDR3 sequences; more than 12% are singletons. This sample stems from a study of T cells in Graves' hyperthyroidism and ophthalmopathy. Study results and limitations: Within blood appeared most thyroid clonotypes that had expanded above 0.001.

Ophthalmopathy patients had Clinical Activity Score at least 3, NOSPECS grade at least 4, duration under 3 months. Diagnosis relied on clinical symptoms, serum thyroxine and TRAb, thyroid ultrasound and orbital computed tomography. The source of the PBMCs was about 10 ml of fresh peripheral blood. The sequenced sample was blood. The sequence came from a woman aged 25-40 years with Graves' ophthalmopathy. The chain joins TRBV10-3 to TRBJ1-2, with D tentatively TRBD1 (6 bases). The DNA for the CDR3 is TGTGCCATCAGTCCGCCCAACAGGGTAGGCTACACCTTC. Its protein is CAISPPNRVGYTF.